This T cell receptor beta chain was recorded in a study of T cells in tumors after PD-1 blockade. Overall study: Patients had no prior checkpoint blockade, systemic immunosuppressants, or anti-cancer therapy within 4 weeks. Some patients also took daily vismodegib 150 mg during anti-PD-1 treatment.

Genomic DNA template from tumor biopsies or peripheral blood, 616 ng to 6,004 ng input. The CDR3 runs 12 residues. V was clipped by 4 bases and J by 6 bases, with 10 bases between them. Germline CDR1 SNHLY, CDR2 FYNNEI. TCRdb's table, derived via immunoSEQ multiplex PCR, lists solely in-frame clones and lacks some. Counted here are 45,000 or so clones, more than 60% occurring once; the ten biggest clones make up 8.7%. This sample comprised PBMCs, obtained before anti-PD-1 therapy. The sequence came from a human donor with advanced basal cell or squamous cell carcinoma (not recorded which). The chain links TRBV2 to TRBJ2-7; D not certain. The CDR3 coding sequence is TGTGCCAGCAGTGTCGGTCCCGGCGAGCAGTACTTC. Protein product: CASSVGPGEQYF.